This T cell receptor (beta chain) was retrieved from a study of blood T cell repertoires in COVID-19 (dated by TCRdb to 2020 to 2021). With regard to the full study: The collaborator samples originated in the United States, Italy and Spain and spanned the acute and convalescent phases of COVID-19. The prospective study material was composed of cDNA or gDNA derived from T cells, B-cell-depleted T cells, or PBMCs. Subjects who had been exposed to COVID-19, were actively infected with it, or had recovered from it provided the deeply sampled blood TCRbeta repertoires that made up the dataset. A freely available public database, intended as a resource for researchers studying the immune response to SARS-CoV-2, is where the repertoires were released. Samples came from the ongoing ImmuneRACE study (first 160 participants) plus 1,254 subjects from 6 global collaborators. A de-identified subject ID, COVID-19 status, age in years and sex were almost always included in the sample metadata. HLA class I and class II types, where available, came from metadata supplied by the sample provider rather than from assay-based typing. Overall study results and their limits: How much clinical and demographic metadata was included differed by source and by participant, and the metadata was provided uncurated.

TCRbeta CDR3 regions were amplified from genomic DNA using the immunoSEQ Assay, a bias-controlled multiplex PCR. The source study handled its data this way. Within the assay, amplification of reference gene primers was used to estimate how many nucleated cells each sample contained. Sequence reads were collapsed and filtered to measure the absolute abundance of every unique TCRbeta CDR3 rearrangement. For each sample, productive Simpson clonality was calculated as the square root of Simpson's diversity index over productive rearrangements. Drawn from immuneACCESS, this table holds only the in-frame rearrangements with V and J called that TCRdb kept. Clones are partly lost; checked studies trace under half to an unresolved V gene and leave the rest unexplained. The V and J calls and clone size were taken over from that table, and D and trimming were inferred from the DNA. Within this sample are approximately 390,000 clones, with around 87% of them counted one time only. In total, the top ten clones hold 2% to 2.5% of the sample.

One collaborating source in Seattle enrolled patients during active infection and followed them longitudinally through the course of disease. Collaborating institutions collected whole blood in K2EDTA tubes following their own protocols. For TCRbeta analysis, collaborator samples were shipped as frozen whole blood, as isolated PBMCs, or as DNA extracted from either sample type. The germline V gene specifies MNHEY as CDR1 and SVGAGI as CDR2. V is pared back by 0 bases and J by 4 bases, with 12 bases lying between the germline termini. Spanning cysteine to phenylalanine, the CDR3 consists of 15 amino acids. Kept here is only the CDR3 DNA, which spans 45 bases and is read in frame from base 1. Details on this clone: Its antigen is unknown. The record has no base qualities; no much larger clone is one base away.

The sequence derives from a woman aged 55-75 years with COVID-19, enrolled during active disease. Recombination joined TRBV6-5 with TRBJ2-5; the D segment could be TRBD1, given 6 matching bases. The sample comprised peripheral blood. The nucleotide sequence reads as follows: TGTGCCAGCAGTTACTCGGGACAAGTTGGAGAGACCCAGTACTTC. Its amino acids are CASSYSGQVGETQYF.